A selection of T cell receptor beta chains follows, all from one sample in a study of T cell responses to AZD1222 COVID-19 vaccine. TCRdb's copy holds only in-frame clones and misses some; the assay was immunoSEQ multiplex PCR. In the table there are about 170,000 clones, about nine tenths of which are singletons. The source was peripheral blood, collected on day 0 of AZD1222 vaccination. The receptors stem from an adult in good health. Each CDR3 is given with its conserved first and last residue.

TRBV15 15 CATSREGNRGYEQYF
TRBV19 13 CASSTRLRQPQHF
TRBV7-2 15 CASSLWGQANTEAFF
TRBV5-1 12 CASRVGSYEQYF
TRBV2 15 CASSESYGTNTEAFF
TRBV19 14 CASSRATANTEAFF
TRBV18 16 CASSRQGARSNQPQHF
TRBV2 12 CASSTGGTEAFF
TRBV9 15 CASSVEAGGGETQYF
TRBV7-9 14 CASTGVTSMEEKYF
TRBV29-1 14 CSVLPGQGYYEQYF
TRBV3-1/TRBV3-2 12 CASSQAMAEQYF
TRBV14 14 CASSHAGSDYGYTF